This T cell receptor beta chain comes out of a study of CD8 T cells in ankylosing spondylitis (dated by TCRdb to about 2017). Some background on the complete study: The study set out to find disease-linked TCR variants by profiling T cell receptor beta repertoires in ankylosing spondylitis patients and healthy donors. Samples of peripheral blood were taken, and for ankylosing spondylitis patients, synovial fluid was collected as well. The full study cohort was made up of approximately 24 ankylosing spondylitis patients and roughly 100 healthy donors.

The instrument was an Illumina HiSeq 2500. Quantitative 5'-RACE with molecular barcodes was the method used to prepare the TCR beta libraries. The published analysis was carried out like this. Disease-linked TCR variants were identified with a new computational method built on a probabilistic model of VDJ rearrangement. Clones were called with MiXCR by TCRdb after fastp trimmed the public reads at Q25, and only in-frame beta chains were retained. Rows matching on CDR3 protein sequence are summarized as one entry with the most common DNA and genes. TCRdb's processing, not the authors' own work, is the source of the V and J calls. The sample data list 350,000 to 450,000 distinct CDR3 sequences, and 25% to 30% of these were observed just once. The ten largest make up roughly 1% of the sample. Comment on this clonotype: Its antigen has not been determined. Qualities for individual bases were not recorded, and no much larger clone is one base off.

Findings and caveats that apply to the study as a whole: Some TCR beta motif variants had previously been reported in synovial fluid and blood of reactive arthritis patients, which suggested common disease-initiation mechanisms. The disease-linked clones were reported as significantly enriched in matched synovial fluid samples from ankylosing spondylitis patients. A TCR beta motif made up of several highly homologous amino acid variants appeared to be characteristic of blood from ankylosing spondylitis patients. The disease-linked clones showed a CD8+ phenotype and occurred at relatively low frequencies in peripheral blood.

This sequence was found in a male donor with ankylosing spondylitis. The sample taken for sequencing was blood, either unsorted or a sorted T cell fraction (not recorded which).

The CDR3 amino acid sequence is: CASSEEGPYEQYV. The DNA reads TGTGCCAGCAGTGAGGAGGGGCCCTACGAGCAGTACGTC. The rearranged chain carries TRBV2 and TRBJ2-7; TRBD2 might be the D gene, on 6 matching bases. Taken from cysteine to valine, the CDR3 has 13 residues. Only CDR3 DNA is held: 39 bases, read in frame from base 1. The CDR1 and CDR2 encoded by the germline V gene are SNHLY and FYNNEI. V and J are truncated by 3 bases and 2 bases respectively, leaving an intervening sequence of 8 bases.